The 19 T cell receptor beta chains below all came from one sample that was sequenced in a study of T cells in localized non-small cell lung cancer. TCRdb's table, derived via immunoSEQ multiplex PCR, lists solely in-frame clones and lacks some. The sample records 45,000 to 60,000 clones, about four fifths being singletons. The sample in question was peripheral blood, obtained before any cancer treatment. The receptors were sampled from a female donor over 55 with stage II squamous cell lung carcinoma.

V gene TRBV6-4 combines with J gene TRBJ1-5; 7 bases match TRBD1. The CDR3 covers 16 residues. Trimming at V came to 11 bases and at J to 6 bases, leaving 19 bases not matched to a gene. Germline lookup yields CDR1 MRHNA and CDR2 SNTAGT. The CDR3 protein is CAGKGSRQGIFQPQHF. The CDR3 bases are TGTGCCGGTAAAGGGTCTAGACAGGGTATTTTTCAGCCCCAGCATTTT.

This clone has just a few counts. The chain couples TRBV14 to TRBJ2-1; D is possibly TRBD2 (5 bases). CDR3 length: 13 residues. The germline CDR1 and CDR2 sequences are SGHDN and FVKESK. The V and J ends lost 1 base and 13 bases respectively, with 14 bases between them. Here the CDR3 reads CASSQARGGSQFF. DNA for the CDR3: TGTGCCAGCAGCCAAGCTCGGGGTGGGTCTCAGTTCTTC.

CDR3 sequence (DNA): TGCGCCAGCAGCTCCGGGGGGGCAGAGTCCTACGAGCAGTACTTC. It specifies CASSSGGAESYEQYF. V usage is TRBV5-1 and J usage is TRBJ2-7, with TRBD2 matching over 8 bases. V lost 3 bases, J lost 1 base, and 6 bases stayed unmatched. CDR1 is SGHRS and CDR2 is YFSETQ in the germline V gene. This CDR3 region has 15 residues.

The V and J genes are TRBV5-1 and TRBJ2-2, with D possibly being TRBD1 or TRBD2 (5 bases each). The CDR3 has 16 amino acids. The V end was cut by 4 bases, the J end by 0 bases, with 13 bases between. Germline CDR1 is SGHRS and CDR2 is YFSETQ. This CDR3 is CASSRGRSANTGELFF. CDR3 DNA sequence: TGCGCCAGCAGCAGGGGACGGAGTGCGAACACCGGGGAGCTGTTTTTT.

The DNA of the CDR3 is TGCGCCAGCAGCTTGGTTCAGGGAAACACCGGGGAGCTGTTTTTT. Protein: CASSLVQGNTGELFF. The chain uses TRBV5-1 and TRBJ2-2; TRBD1 is a possible D gene (5 bases). Trimming left V 0 bases short and J 2 bases short, with 8 bases between. The length of the CDR3 is 15 residues. Germline V CDR1 and CDR2: SGHRS, YFSETQ.

This chain links TRBV5-4 with TRBJ2-1, with 11 bases aligning to TRBD2. CDR1 and CDR2 (germline): SGHNT, YYREEE (reference sequence). This CDR3 is 15 amino acids long. With 5 bases clipped from V and 7 bases from J, the junction kept 8 bases outside the gene matches. The CDR3 spells CASSLPGLAENEQFF. Written as DNA, the CDR3 is TGTGCCAGCAGTCTACCGGGACTAGCGGAAAATGAGCAGTTCTTC. Full variable domain (remainder filled in from reference TRBV5-4 and TRBJ2-1): ETGVTQSPTHLIKTRGQQVTLRCSSQSGHNTVSWYQQALGQGPQFIFQYYREEENGRGNFPPRFSGLQFPNYSSELNVNALELDDSALYLCASSLPGLAENEQFFGPGTRLTVL.

The chain carries TRBV30 and TRBJ1-1, with D perhaps matching TRBD1 (6 bases). This CDR3 is 13 amino acids long. V was cut by 0 bases and J by 3 bases, with 8 bases left in between. The germline CDR1 and CDR2 sequences are GTSNPN and SVGIG (reference sequence). For the CDR3, the DNA is TGTGCCTGGAGTGTACAGGGTTACACTGAAGCTTTCTTT. Its protein product is CAWSVQGYTEAFF.

The chain links TRBV5-1 to TRBJ2-5; perhaps TRBD2 as D (5 bases). The V and J ends lost 4 bases and 4 bases respectively, with 14 bases between them. The CDR3 is 14 amino acids. Germline values: CDR1 SGHRS, CDR2 YFSETQ. This CDR3 is CASSDLEGRETQYF. Written as DNA, the CDR3 is TGCGCCAGCAGCGACCTAGAGGGTCGAGAGACCCAGTACTTC.

The CDR3 DNA follows: TGTGCCAGCAGCAAAGTACCGGGGCAGGGCTATGGCTACACCTTC. Its translation: CASSKVPGQGYGYTF. The chain links TRBV21-1 to TRBJ1-2. TRBV21-1 is marked as a pseudogene. The CDR3 is 15 residues long.

The chain combines TRBV9 with TRBJ1-2; 9 bases agree with TRBD1. V trimming: 0 bases; J trimming: 2 bases; junction bases outside the gene matches: 5. The CDR3 contains 16 residues. Germline V gene lookup returns CDR1 SGDLS and CDR2 YYNGEE. The CDR3 sequence: CASSVAHRGQNYGYTF. CDR3 nucleotides: TGTGCCAGCAGCGTAGCTCACAGGGGGCAGAACTATGGCTACACCTTC.

The chain has TRBV15 and TRBJ1-5; D gene uncertain. Between the trimmed V and J ends, which lost 0 bases and 3 bases, there was a span of 12 bases. The CDR3 is 16 amino acids. The germline V gene encodes CDR1 LNHNV and CDR2 YYDKDF (reference sequence). The CDR3 sequence is CATSRDDTLINQPQHF. The CDR3 DNA sequence: TGTGCCACCAGCAGAGATGACACGTTAATCAATCAGCCCCAGCATTTT.

By sample share, this clone is medium-sized. V and J are TRBV2 and TRBJ1-5, with a possible D match to TRBD1 (5 bases). Trimming cost V 11 bases and J 1 base, with 15 bases left between them. Germline-derived CDR1 and CDR2 are SNHLY and FYNNEI. CDR3 length: 14 residues. The DNA for the CDR3 is TGTGCCTCTGCGGGGGTTGGGAGCAATCAGCCCCAGCATTTT. This codes for CASAGVGSNQPQHF.

This chain joins TRBV15 and TRBJ1-5, with 8 nucleotides matching TRBD1. The CDR3 contains 15 residues. J was trimmed by 4 bases and V by 5 bases; bases with no gene match: 7. Per the germline V gene, CDR1 is LNHNV and CDR2 is YYDKDF (reference sequence). CDR3 coding DNA: TGTGCCACCAGCCCAATGGACAGGGAGAATCAGCCCCAGCATTTT. This gives the protein CATSPMDRENQPQHF.

This clone showed up just once. The CDR3 sequence: CATSFSRTGGTGELFF. DNA for the CDR3: TGTGCCACCAGTTTTAGCAGGACAGGGGGCACCGGGGAGCTGTTTTTT. The J gene is TRBJ2-2, the V gene TRBV15; 10 bases are shared with TRBD1. CDR3 length: 16 amino acids. Germline trimming cut 6 bases from V and 4 bases from J; bases unmatched to any gene: 8. Germline V gene lookup returns CDR1 LNHNV and CDR2 YYDKDF (reference sequence).

J is TRBJ1-2 and V is TRBV19, with a possible D match to TRBD1 (6 bases). CDR3 length equals 13 residues. Germline V lookup: CDR1 LNHDA, CDR2 SQIVND (reference sequence). V was pared by 6 bases and J by 4 bases, with 12 bases between. CDR3 nucleotides: TGTGCCAGTAGGCAGGACAGTCGCTATGGCTACACCTTC. Its protein product is CASRQDSRYGYTF.

This chain uses TRBV9 with TRBJ2-1; D tentatively reads TRBD1 or TRBD2 (8 bases each). The CDR3 is 20 residues long. The V and J ends lost 0 bases and 4 bases respectively, with 26 bases between them. Germline V gene data show CDR1 as SGDLS and CDR2 as YYNGEE. The CDR3, as DNA: TGTGCCAGCAGCGTAGAAGGCGGACAGGGAACCGGGGGGGAGTACAATGAGCAGTTCTTC. Its protein product is CASSVEGGQGTGGEYNEQFF.

CDR3: CASSKKQGAAGNTIYF. The CDR3 DNA reads as TGTGCCAGCAGCAAAAAACAGGGGGCGGCGGGAAACACCATATATTTT. The chain uses TRBV5-4 and TRBJ1-3, with 9 positions matching TRBD1. J was trimmed by 4 bases and V by 4 bases; bases with no gene match: 9. This CDR3 region has 16 residues. CDR1 and CDR2 (germline): SGHNT, YYREEE (reference sequence).

The CDR3 sequence is CASSPGTGRSYEQYF. For the CDR3, the DNA is TGTGCCAGTAGCCCCGGGACAGGGAGGTCCTACGAGCAGTACTTC. The chain couples TRBV19 to TRBJ2-7; 9 positions match TRBD1. V shed 6 bases, J shed 1 base, and the junction held 7 bases outside the gene matches. CDR3 size: 15 residues. The germline V gene has CDR1 LNHDA and CDR2 SQIVND (reference sequence).

The chain combines TRBV25-1 with TRBJ2-7; TRBD1 might be the D (5 bases). The CDR3 extends over 15 amino acids. Germline values: CDR1 MGHDK, CDR2 SYGVNS. Trimming took off 0 bases at V and 0 bases at J, with 9 bases between the two ends. CDR3 in DNA: TGTGCCAGCAGTGAATACGCAGGGCCCTCCTACGAGCAGTACTTC. It translates to CASSEYAGPSYEQYF.